This T cell receptor beta chain was observed in a study of blood T cell repertoires in COVID-19. The CDR3 contains 12 residues. Germline-derived CDR1 and CDR2 are SEHNR and FQNEAQ (reference sequence). Trimming removed 1 base at V and 5 bases at J, with 6 bases between. Per the authors' pipeline: Estimates of nucleated cell counts were drawn from the amplification of reference gene primers. The method was immunoSEQ multiplex PCR; TCRdb's version includes in-frame clones alone and lacks a portion of them. V, J and clone size were drawn from that table, and D and trimming were deduced from the DNA. The data contain about 200,000 clones, about 90% of them singletons.

This receptor was identified in a man aged 18 to 35 with active or convalescent COVID-19. Sequenced sample: peripheral blood. The chain has TRBV7-9 and TRBJ2-7; D ambiguous. The CDR3 region has the DNA TGTGCCAGCAGCTTAGGTACAAACGAGCAGTACTTC. Amino acids: CASSLGTNEQYF.